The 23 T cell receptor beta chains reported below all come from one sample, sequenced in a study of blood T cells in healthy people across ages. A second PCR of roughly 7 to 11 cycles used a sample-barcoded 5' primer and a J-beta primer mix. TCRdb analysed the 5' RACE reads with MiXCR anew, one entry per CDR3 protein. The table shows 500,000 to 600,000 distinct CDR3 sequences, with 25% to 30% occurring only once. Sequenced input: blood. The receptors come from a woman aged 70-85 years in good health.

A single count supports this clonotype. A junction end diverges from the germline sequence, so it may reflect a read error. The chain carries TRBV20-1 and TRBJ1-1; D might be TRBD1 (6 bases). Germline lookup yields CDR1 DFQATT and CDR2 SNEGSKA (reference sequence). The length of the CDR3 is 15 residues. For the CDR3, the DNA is TGCGGTGCTAGAGATAGGGTGAGGGGGAGCACTGAAGCTTTCTTT. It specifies CGARDRVRGSTEAFF.

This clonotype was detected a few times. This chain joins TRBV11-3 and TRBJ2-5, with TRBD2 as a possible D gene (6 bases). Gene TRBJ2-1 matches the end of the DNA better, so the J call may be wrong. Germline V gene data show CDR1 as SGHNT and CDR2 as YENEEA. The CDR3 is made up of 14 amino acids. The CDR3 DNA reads TGTGCCAGCAGCTGGGACTCTCCCAAAGATGAGCAGTTCTTC. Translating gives CASSWDSPKDEQFF.

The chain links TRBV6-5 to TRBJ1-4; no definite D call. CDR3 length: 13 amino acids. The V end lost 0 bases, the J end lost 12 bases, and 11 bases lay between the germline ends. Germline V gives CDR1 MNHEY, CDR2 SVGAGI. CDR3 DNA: TGTGCCAGCAGTTACTCGCAGCTGAAGGAACTGTTTTTT. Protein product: CASSYSQLKELFF.

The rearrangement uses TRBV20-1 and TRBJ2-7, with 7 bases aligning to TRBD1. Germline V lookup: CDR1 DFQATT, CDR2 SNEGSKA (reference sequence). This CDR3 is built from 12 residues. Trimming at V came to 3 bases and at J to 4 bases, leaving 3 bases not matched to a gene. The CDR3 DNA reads TGCAGTGCTAGGGACAGGCCTTACGAGCAGTACTTC. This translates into CSARDRPYEQYF.

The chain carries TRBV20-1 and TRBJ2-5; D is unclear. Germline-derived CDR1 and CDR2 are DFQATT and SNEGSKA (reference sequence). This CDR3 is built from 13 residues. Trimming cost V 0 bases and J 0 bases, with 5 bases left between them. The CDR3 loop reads CSARDLYQETQYF. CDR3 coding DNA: TGCAGTGCTAGAGATTTATACCAAGAGACCCAGTACTTC.

The CDR3 coding sequence is TGCAGTGCTGGGGGAGGCACCGGGGAGCTGTTTTTT. This translates into CSAGGGTGELFF. The chain uses TRBV20-1 and TRBJ2-2, with a weak D call TRBD2 (6 bases). V shed 5 bases and J shed 4 bases, with 8 bases lying between them. CDR1 and CDR2 (germline): DFQATT, SNEGSKA (reference sequence). This CDR3 is built from 12 residues.

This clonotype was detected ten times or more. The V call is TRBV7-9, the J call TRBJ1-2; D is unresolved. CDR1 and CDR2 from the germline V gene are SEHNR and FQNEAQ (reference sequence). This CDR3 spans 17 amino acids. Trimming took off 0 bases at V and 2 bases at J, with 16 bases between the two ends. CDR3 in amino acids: CASSLARSYRVNYGYTF. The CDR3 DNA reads TGTGCCAGCAGCTTAGCTCGATCTTATCGGGTGAACTATGGCTACACCTTC.

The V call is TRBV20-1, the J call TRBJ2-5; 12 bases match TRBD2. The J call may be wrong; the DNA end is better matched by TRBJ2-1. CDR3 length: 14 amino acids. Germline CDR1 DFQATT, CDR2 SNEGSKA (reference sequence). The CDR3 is CSATSSGRAYEQFF. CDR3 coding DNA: TGCAGTGCTACCTCTAGCGGGAGGGCGTATGAGCAGTTCTTC.

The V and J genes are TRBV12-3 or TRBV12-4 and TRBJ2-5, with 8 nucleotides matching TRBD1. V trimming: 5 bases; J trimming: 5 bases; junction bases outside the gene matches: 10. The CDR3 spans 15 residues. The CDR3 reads CASSLDRRDRETQYF. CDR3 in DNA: TGTGCCAGCAGTCTCGACCGCCGGGACAGGGAGACCCAGTACTTC.

CDR3 DNA: TGTGCCAGCAGCCCTCCCGACAGGGGATATGGCTACACCTTC. Protein product: CASSPPDRGYGYTF. This chain links TRBV13 with TRBJ1-2, with 8 bases that match TRBD1. The CDR3 has 14 residues. V gave up 5 bases and J gave up 5 bases; unmatched junction bases: 7. Germline CDR1 and CDR2: PRHDT and FYEKMQ (reference sequence).

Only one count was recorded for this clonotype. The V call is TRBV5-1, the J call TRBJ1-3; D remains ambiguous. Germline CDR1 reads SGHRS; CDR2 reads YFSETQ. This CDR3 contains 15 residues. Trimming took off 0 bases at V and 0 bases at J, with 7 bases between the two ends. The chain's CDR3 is CASSLGPNSGNTIYF. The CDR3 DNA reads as TGCGCCAGCAGCTTGGGGCCGAACTCTGGAAACACCATATATTTT.

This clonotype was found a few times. CDR3 loop: CAIRMDTHYGYTF. The CDR3 region has the DNA TGTGCCATCAGAATGGACACGCACTATGGCTACACCTTC. The chain is built from TRBV10-3 and TRBJ1-2; a weak D match, TRBD1 (5 bases). The CDR3 consists of 13 residues. CDR1 and CDR2 from the germline V gene are ENHRY and SYGVKD. With 6 bases removed from V and 3 bases from J, the gap between germline ends came to 11 bases.

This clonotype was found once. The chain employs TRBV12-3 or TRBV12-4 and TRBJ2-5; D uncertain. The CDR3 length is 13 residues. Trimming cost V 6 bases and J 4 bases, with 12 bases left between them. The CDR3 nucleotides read TGTGCCAGCAGGCGGCTTGGAGCAGAGACCCAGTACTTC. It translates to CASRRLGAETQYF.

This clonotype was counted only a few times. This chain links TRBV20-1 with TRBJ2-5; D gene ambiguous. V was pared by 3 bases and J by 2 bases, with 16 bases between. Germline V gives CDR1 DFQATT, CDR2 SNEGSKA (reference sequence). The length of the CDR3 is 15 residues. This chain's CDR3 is CSASSDATTQETQYF. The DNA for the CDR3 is TGCAGTGCTAGTTCTGACGCTACGACGCAAGAGACCCAGTACTTC.

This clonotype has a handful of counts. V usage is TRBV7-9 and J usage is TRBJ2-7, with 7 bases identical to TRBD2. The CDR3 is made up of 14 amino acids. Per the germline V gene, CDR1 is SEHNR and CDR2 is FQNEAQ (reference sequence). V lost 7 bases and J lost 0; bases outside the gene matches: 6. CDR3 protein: CASMASGNSYEQYF. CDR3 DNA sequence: TGTGCCAGCATGGCTAGCGGCAACTCCTACGAGCAGTACTTC.

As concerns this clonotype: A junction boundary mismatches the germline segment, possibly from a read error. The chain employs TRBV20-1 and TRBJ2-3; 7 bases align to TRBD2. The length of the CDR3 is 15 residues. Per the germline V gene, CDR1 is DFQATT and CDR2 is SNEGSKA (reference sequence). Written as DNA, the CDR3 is TGCGGTGCTATGTCCGGAGCGGGGTCCACAGATACGCAGTATTTT. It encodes CGAMSGAGSTDTQYF.

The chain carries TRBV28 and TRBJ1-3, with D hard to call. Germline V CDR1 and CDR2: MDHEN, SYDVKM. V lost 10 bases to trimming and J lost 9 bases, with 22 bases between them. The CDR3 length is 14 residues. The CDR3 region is CATGSHGPGGTIYF. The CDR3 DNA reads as TGTGCCACAGGATCCCACGGACCCGGCGGCACCATATATTTT.

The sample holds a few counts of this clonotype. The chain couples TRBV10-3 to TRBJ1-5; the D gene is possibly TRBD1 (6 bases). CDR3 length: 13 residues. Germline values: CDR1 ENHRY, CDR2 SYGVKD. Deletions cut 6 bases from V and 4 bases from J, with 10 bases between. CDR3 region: CAISTGRNQPQHF. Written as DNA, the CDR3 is TGTGCCATCAGCACAGGGCGAAATCAGCCCCAGCATTTT.

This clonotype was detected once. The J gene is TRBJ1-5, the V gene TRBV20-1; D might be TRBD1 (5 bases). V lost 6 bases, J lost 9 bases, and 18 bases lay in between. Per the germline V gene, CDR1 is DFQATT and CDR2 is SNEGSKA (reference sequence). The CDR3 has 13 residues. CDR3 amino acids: CSAPPGQERPQHF. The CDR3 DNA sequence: TGCAGTGCCCCACCGGGGCAGGAGCGGCCCCAGCATTTT.

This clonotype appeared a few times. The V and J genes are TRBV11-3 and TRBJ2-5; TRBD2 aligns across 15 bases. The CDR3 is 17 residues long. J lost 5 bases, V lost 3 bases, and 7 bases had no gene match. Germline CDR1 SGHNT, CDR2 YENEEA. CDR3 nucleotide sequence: TGTGCCAGCAGCTTCGGGACTAGCGGGGGGTCTTGGGAGACCCAGTACTTC. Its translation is CASSFGTSGGSWETQYF.

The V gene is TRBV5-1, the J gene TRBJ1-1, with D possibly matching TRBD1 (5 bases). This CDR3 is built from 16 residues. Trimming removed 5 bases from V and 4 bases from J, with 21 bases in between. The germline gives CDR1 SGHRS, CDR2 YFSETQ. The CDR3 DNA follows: TGCGCCAGCAGAACCTCAAACGGGGGTAGGACCACTGAAGCTTTCTTT. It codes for CASRTSNGGRTTEAFF.

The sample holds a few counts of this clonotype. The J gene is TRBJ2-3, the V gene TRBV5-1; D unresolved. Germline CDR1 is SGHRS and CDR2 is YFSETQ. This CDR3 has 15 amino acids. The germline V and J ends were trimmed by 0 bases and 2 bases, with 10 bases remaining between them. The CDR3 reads CASSLDGNPTDTQYF. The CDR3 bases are TGCGCCAGCAGCTTGGATGGGAACCCCACAGATACGCAGTATTTT.

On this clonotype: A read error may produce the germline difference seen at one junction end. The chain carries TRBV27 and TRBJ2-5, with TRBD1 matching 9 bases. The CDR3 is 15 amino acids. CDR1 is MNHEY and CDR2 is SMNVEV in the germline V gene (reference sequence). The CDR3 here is CASSSGTGRQEAQYF. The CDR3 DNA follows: TGTGCCAGCAGTTCTGGGACAGGGAGGCAAGAGGCCCAGTACTTC.